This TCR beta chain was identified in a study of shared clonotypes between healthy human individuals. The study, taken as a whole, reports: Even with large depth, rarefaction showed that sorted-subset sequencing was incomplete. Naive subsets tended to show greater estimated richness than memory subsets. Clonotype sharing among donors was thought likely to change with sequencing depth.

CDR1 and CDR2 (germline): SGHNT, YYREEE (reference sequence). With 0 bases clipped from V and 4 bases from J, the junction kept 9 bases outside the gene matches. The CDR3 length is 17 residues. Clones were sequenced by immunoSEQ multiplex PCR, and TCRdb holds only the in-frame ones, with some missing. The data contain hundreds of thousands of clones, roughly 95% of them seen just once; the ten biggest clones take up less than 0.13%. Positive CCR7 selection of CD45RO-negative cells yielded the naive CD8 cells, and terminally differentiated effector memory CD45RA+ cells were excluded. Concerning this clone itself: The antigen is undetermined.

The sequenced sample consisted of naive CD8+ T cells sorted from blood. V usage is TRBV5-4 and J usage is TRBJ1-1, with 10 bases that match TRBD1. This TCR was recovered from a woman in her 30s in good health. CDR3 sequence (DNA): TGTGCCAGCAGCTTGGGGCCGACAGGGGGCGCCGGCACTGAAGCTTTCTTT. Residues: CASSLGPTGGAGTEAFF.